Detailed here is one T cell receptor (beta chain). It lacks a known antigen. No base-level quality is on record; no much larger clone is a single base apart. CDR1 and CDR2 (KGHSH, LQKENI) derive from the germline V gene. The germline ends are 16 bases apart after V is trimmed by 4 bases and J by 0 bases. The CDR3, from cysteine to phenylalanine, totals 17 residues. The read is trimmed to its CDR3 DNA, 51 bases read in frame from base 1. Healthy HIV-negative adults with no recently reported acute infections or vaccinations were included as donors. Every donor was a Caucasian adult residing in Nashville, Tennessee, USA. CD4+ T cells were enriched by magnetic negative selection; naive cells were then positively selected on CD45RA, and the negative fraction formed the memory subset. After blood collection by leukapheresis, PBMCs were isolated using Ficoll-Histopaque density gradient centrifugation and then cryopreserved in the vapor phase of liquid nitrogen. Analytical flow cytometry was used to check the purity and quantity of every magnetically sorted T cell population. Each sorted fraction had its genomic DNA isolated and then quantified by UV absorbance on a Nanodrop 2000c.

TCR CDR3 regions were amplified from genomic DNA by multiplex PCR using the deep immunoSEQ assay. Extracted genomic DNA from each cell subset was spread evenly across all wells of several immunoSEQ 96-well plates, with each plate serving as a replicate. For sorted subsets, each replicate PCR was loaded with approximately 0.2 ug genomic DNA, equivalent to 30,000 or so T cell genomes. Purified libraries were quantified with a Qubit 3.0 fluorometer, sized on a Bioanalyzer 2100, and re-quantified with the KAPA Library Quantification kit. Each immunoSEQ 96-well plate was sequenced on its own single-read 150-cycle Illumina NextSeq 550 flow cell. In the paper's pipeline: Because only junctional sequences without quality scores were contained in the immunoSEQ output, filtering matching that applied to full-length reads could not be performed. To assign V/J genes and CDR3, sequences were annotated against IMGT germline references using PyIR, a Python wrapper for IgBLAST v1.9. Any read was removed if the V/J assignment was weak (E-value above 1e-6), the CDR3 was missing, or the read contained stop codons, out-of-frame junctions, or ambiguous translated residues. V3J clonotypes were defined as sequences sharing the same inferred V gene, J gene, and CDR3 amino acid sequence. To compute the percentage overlap between repertoires, the number of shared unique clonotypes was divided by the size of the smaller repertoire. Richness of each repertoire was evaluated using RTK rarefaction, the Chao1 estimator, and Recon v2.1 estimates of unobserved clonotypes. OLGA was used to compute generation probabilities for all TCRbeta clonotypes that the gDNA method yielded from a few donors. TCRdb obtained this table from immuneACCESS and retained in-frame rearrangements with V and J assigned. These tables miss some clones; where compared with another copy, unresolved V genes account for less than half of the shortfall, and the remainder is unexplained. The DNA gave D and trimming, while V, J and clone size come from that table. The sample yields some 2,500,000 clones; roughly 93% were counted once. The ten top clones hold 0.36% of the sample.

The data derive from a study of shared clonotypes between healthy human individuals (dated by TCRdb to the early 2020s). For the wider study: A couple of women and three men aged 18 to 49 years were included in the cohort. For each donor, CD4 naive and CD4 memory were each run on three plates, CD8 naive on two plates, and CD8 memory on one plate. Libraries were prepared and TCR repertoires were sequenced by different laboratories using diverse techniques, in order to increase sequencing depth and limit assay-specific biases. Per donor, leukapheresis produced somewhere between about 0.8 and 9 billion PBMCs. To estimate repertoire size and how much clonotypes are shared between individuals, the study performed deep sequencing of blood TCR repertoires from 4 to 6 healthy adults. Findings and caveats that apply to the study as a whole: Approximately 5% of naive CD4, 3.5% of naive CD8, approximately 2.2% of memory CD4, and around 0.42% of memory CD8 clonotypes were shared across several donors. Because the study included only a small number of donors, the genetic and exposure-history diversity represented was limited. Even with the large sequencing depth, rarefaction of the sorted-subset datasets indicated that sequencing was incomplete. Estimated clonotype richness was generally larger for naive than for memory subsets. Sampling was restricted to blood, and TCR repertoires in tissues likely differ from the TCR repertoires found in blood. Pairwise subsampling indicated that sequencing depth was expected to affect the degree of clonotype sharing among donors. Higher generation probabilities were observed for clonotypes shared by all four sorted-subset donors than for non-shared clonotypes.

The V gene is TRBV18 and the J gene is TRBJ2-1; the D segment could be TRBD1, given 5 matching bases. The specimen was naive CD4+ T cells from PBMCs. What this sample's cell subset or site label stands for: CD45RA+ positively selected. The TCR comes from a young man in good health. Some clones in this sample may be carry-over from other donors' samples. At the DNA level, the sequence is TGTGCCAGCTCACTCCGACAGAATTTCTTCTCCTACAATGAGCAGTTCTTC. This gives the protein CASSLRQNFFSYNEQFF. Beyond the CDR3, the reference TRBV18 and TRBJ2-1 genes provide the residues; the full variable domain reads: NAGVMQNPRHLVRRRGQEARLRCSPMKGHSHVYWYRQLPEEGLKFMVYLQKENIIDESGMPKERFSAEFPKEGPSILRIQQVVRGDSAAYFCASSLRQNFFSYNEQFFGPGTRLTVL.